Below, 14 T cell receptor beta chains from the same sample are listed, as sequenced in a study of identical twins. MiXCR, run by TCRdb on the 5' RACE reads, gives a single entry per CDR3 protein. The table includes fewer than 900,000 distinct CDR3 sequences, about 20% detected once. The data were also submitted as part of a second study, on T cells expressing NK-cell markers.

The sample consisted of PBMCs. The source is a woman between 18 and 29 years old in good health.

To note about this clonotype: The germline gene is not matched at one end of the junction; a read error may be the cause. V and J are TRBV7-2 and TRBJ2-7; D ambiguous. The CDR3 covers 16 residues. Germline V gives CDR1 SGHTA, CDR2 FQGNSA. CDR3 loop: CASSLSGVQGSDEQYF. CDR3 coding DNA: TGTGCCAGCAGCTTGAGTGGCGTCCAAGGCTCCGACGAGCAGTACTTC.

This clonotype occurred many times. The rearrangement uses TRBV20-1 and TRBJ2-7; perhaps D is TRBD1 or TRBD2 (5 bases each). This CDR3 contains 13 residues. Per the germline V gene, CDR1 is DFQATT and CDR2 is SNEGSKA (reference sequence). V shed 5 bases and J shed 5 bases, with 16 bases lying between them. The CDR3 nucleotides are TGCAGTGCTCGGGACCCGTGGACTGACGAGCAGTACTTC. Protein product: CSARDPWTDEQYF.

In its sample, this clonotype was seen a few times. The chain has TRBV10-2 and TRBJ2-6; D unresolved. The CDR3 is 15 amino acids. Germline V gene sequence: CDR1 WSHSY, CDR2 SAAADI. Trimming took off 8 bases at V and 4 bases at J, with 15 bases between the two ends. The CDR3 sequence: CASLPNPSGANVLTF. CDR3 DNA sequence: TGCGCCAGCCTACCGAATCCGTCCGGGGCCAACGTCCTGACTTTC.

This clonotype was counted at least ten times. V and J are TRBV5-1 and TRBJ2-1; 10 nucleotides line up with TRBD2. Germline V CDR1 and CDR2: SGHRS, YFSETQ. The CDR3 spans 17 residues. Losses at the gene ends were 7 bases for V and 4 bases for J; bases not matched to a gene: 14. The CDR3 DNA follows: TGCGCCAGCGAAGACCACGTAGCGGGAGGAAGGTACAATGAGCAGTTCTTC. Translating it yields CASEDHVAGGRYNEQFF.

There are a few counts of this clonotype. CDR3 coding DNA: TGTGCCAGCAGCCCGGGTAGCGGGAGTATTAGCTCCTACAATGAGCAGTTCTTC. This sequence encodes CASSPGSGSISSYNEQFF. The chain uses TRBV11-1 and TRBJ2-1; 9 bases map to TRBD2. J gave up 0 bases and V 5 bases, and 11 bases lay outside the gene matches. Germline V gene sequence: CDR1 SGHAT, CDR2 FQDESV (reference sequence). The CDR3 is made up of 18 amino acids.

The chain links TRBV9 to TRBJ1-6; D not certain. Trimming shortened V by 4 bases and J by 7 bases, and 15 bases separated the two germline ends. Per germline, CDR1 SGDLS and CDR2 YYNGEE. CDR3 length: 15 residues. CDR3 loop: CASSLDAPGNSPLHF. CDR3 nucleotide sequence: TGTGCCAGCAGCTTAGACGCTCCTGGGAATTCACCCCTCCACTTT.

In this sample, this clonotype turned up a few times. The chain couples TRBV29-1 to TRBJ2-3; 12 bases line up with TRBD2. Trimming took 8 bases from V and 1 from J; bases not matched to a gene: 10. Germline V gene sequence: CDR1 SQVTM, CDR2 ANQGSEA. The CDR3 has 16 residues. The CDR3 DNA sequence: TGCAGCACAAAACCGCGACTAGCGGGAGGCACAGATACGCAGTATTTT. This codes for CSTKPRLAGGTDTQYF.

This clonotype was counted only a few times. The chain employs TRBV5-1 and TRBJ1-2; D is undetermined. Germline V gene sequence: CDR1 SGHRS, CDR2 YFSETQ. The CDR3 has 15 amino acids. Deletions cut 5 bases from V and 8 bases from J, with 22 bases between. The CDR3 DNA reads as TGCGCCAGCAGACGGGGAGGCGTTCTTCGGCGAGGCTACACCTTC. This translates into CASRRGGVLRRGYTF.

This clonotype showed up just a few times. Here the CDR3 DNA reads TGCAGTGCTAGAGATACGCTAGCGGGCACAGATACGCAGTATTTT. Translating gives CSARDTLAGTDTQYF. The rearrangement joins TRBV20-1 to TRBJ2-3, with 7 bases matching TRBD2. V shed 0 bases, J shed 1 base, and the junction held 4 bases outside the gene matches. The CDR3 has 15 amino acids. CDR1 is DFQATT, CDR2 SNEGSKA, per germline (reference sequence).

This rearrangement joins TRBV28 to TRBJ2-7, with 11 bases that match TRBD2. After removal of 7 bases from V and 0 bases from J, the junction contained 5 bases not matched to a gene. The CDR3 extends over 15 amino acids. CDR1 is MDHEN and CDR2 is SYDVKM in the germline V gene. The chain's CDR3 is CASNPGTSGSYEQYF. The DNA for the CDR3 is TGTGCCAGCAACCCCGGGACTAGCGGCTCCTACGAGCAGTACTTC.

The chain employs TRBV5-8 and TRBJ1-2; D is possibly TRBD1 (6 bases). This CDR3 comprises 14 residues. Trimming took 1 base from V and 8 from J, leaving 15 bases between them. Looked up from germline, CDR1 is SGHTS and CDR2 is YDEGEE. Here the CDR3 DNA reads TGTGCCAGCAGCTTGATCTCACAGGGAGGAGGCTACACCTTC. It encodes CASSLISQGGGYTF.

This clonotype was seen a few times. The chain links TRBV29-1 to TRBJ2-7; TRBD1 aligns across 9 bases. Germline loops: CDR1 SQVTM, CDR2 ANQGSEA. The CDR3 covers 14 residues. The ends lost 4 bases at V and 4 bases at J; junction bases unmatched: 8. In DNA form, the CDR3 reads TGCAGCGTTGTCCCCCCAGGGACAGGGTACGAGCAGTACTTC. It yields the protein CSVVPPGTGYEQYF.

The V and J genes are TRBV13 and TRBJ2-1; 9 bases match TRBD2. Germline-derived CDR1 and CDR2 are PRHDT and FYEKMQ (reference sequence). J lost 0 bases, V lost 5 bases, and 8 bases had no gene match. The CDR3 length is 17 residues. The CDR3 bases are TGTGCCAGCAGCGGTCGCGGGGGGGCGAGCTCCTACAATGAGCAGTTCTTC. Protein product: CASSGRGGASSYNEQFF.

This clonotype was seen ten or more times. This chain uses TRBV10-3 with TRBJ2-1; weak D call: TRBD2 (6 bases). CDR1 ENHRY and CDR2 SYGVKD come from the germline V gene. CDR3 length: 14 amino acids. V was shortened by 11 bases and J by 3 bases, with 17 bases between the two germline ends. CDR3 in amino acids: CASKPRGNYNEQFF. Here the CDR3 DNA reads TGTGCCTCAAAACCACGGGGGAACTACAATGAGCAGTTCTTC.